This entry lists 12 T cell receptor beta chains sequenced from one sample in a study of a mutant IDH1 vaccine in newly diagnosed glioma. Time point specified: week 23, last vaccination. With topical imiquimod, each dose of the vaccine consisted of 300 ug of mutant IDH1 20-mer peptide. Which antigens these TCRs recognize remains unknown. Profiling relied on immunoSEQ multiplex PCR, and the TCRdb table lists in-frame clones only, not all of them. The table has about 56,000 clones, 85% to 90% seen once. The sample was PBMCs, taken from a glioma patient whose treatment included an IDH1 peptide vaccine. These receptors were collected from a man in his forties with glioma.

V usage is TRBV4-1 and J usage is TRBJ1-1; no definite D call. V shed 4 bases and J shed 8 bases, with 11 bases lying between them. The CDR3 has 12 residues. CDR1 and CDR2 (germline): MGHRA, YSYEKL. The CDR3: CASSPRRGEAFF. The CDR3 bases are TGCGCCAGCAGCCCCCGGCGGGGAGAAGCTTTCTTT.

V gene TRBV4-3 combines with J gene TRBJ1-6; D perhaps matches TRBD1 (6 bases). Per germline, CDR1 LGHNA and CDR2 YSLEER. V lost 4 bases to trimming and J lost 10 bases, with 14 bases between them. This CDR3 is 14 amino acids long. As DNA, the CDR3 is TGCGCCAGCAGCCGAGGGGGGCTCTTGTCACCCCTCCACTTT. Residues: CASSRGGLLSPLHF.

The chain employs TRBV7-8 and TRBJ1-2; D possibly corresponds to TRBD1 (5 bases). There are 14 residues in the CDR3. The germline CDR1 and CDR2 sequences are SGHVS and FQNEAQ. V shed 5 bases and J shed 8 bases, with 18 bases lying between them. This CDR3 reads CASSPQQGVRGYTF. CDR3 sequence (DNA): TGTGCCAGCAGCCCCCAGCAAGGGGTCCGGGGCTACACCTTC.

The genes are TRBV5-6 and TRBJ2-5, with D possibly matching TRBD1 (5 bases). V was pared by 1 base and J by 4 bases, with 8 bases between. Germline V gives CDR1 SGHDT, CDR2 YYEEEE. This CDR3 spans 13 amino acids. The CDR3 coding sequence is TGTGCCAGCAGCTTGAGACAGATAGAGACCCAGTACTTC. This gives the protein CASSLRQIETQYF. The complete variable domain, with remaining parts taken from reference TRBV5-6 and TRBJ2-5, reads DAGVTQSPTHLIKTRGQQVTLRCSPKSGHDTVSWYQQALGQGPQFIFQYYEEEERQRGNFPDRFSGHQFPNYSSELNVNALLLGDSALYLCASSLRQIETQYFGPGTRLLVL.

The chain uses TRBV7-8 and TRBJ2-2; 10 bases are shared with TRBD2. The germline V gene encodes CDR1 SGHVS and CDR2 FQNEAQ. CDR3 length: 18 residues. The junction had 5 bases not matched to a gene; V was cut back by 1 base and J by 0 bases. This CDR3 reads CASSLGGSGRANTGELFF. CDR3 sequence (DNA): TGTGCCAGCAGCTTAGGAGGGAGCGGGAGGGCGAACACCGGGGAGCTGTTTTTT.

The chain combines TRBV5-8 with TRBJ2-1; TRBD2 agrees at 7 bases. Per the germline V gene, CDR1 is SGHTS and CDR2 is YDEGEE. The CDR3 runs to 16 residues. V trimming: 2 bases; J trimming: 3 bases; junction bases outside the gene matches: 8. As DNA, the CDR3 is TGTGCCAGCAGCTTATTTGCGGGAGCCGTCTACAATGAGCAGTTCTTC. Its translation is CASSLFAGAVYNEQFF.

This chain uses TRBV7-9 with TRBJ2-6; 7 nucleotides line up with TRBD2. Trimming took 4 bases from V and 0 from J; bases not matched to a gene: 12. CDR1 SEHNR and CDR2 FQNEAQ come from the germline V gene (reference sequence). The CDR3 has 19 amino acids. In nucleotides, the CDR3 is TGTGCCAGCAGCTCGTCGGTAGCGGGCCTCACCTCTGGGGCCAACGTCCTGACTTTC. This sequence encodes CASSSSVAGLTSGANVLTF.

The rearrangement uses TRBV7-2 and TRBJ2-3, with 10 bases fitting TRBD1. Losses at the gene ends were 6 bases for V and 3 bases for J; bases not matched to a gene: 6. This CDR3 is 15 amino acids long. Looked up from germline, CDR1 is SGHTA and CDR2 is FQGNSA. In DNA, the CDR3 is TGTGCCAGCAGTCCAGACAGGGGGCTTACAGATACGCAGTATTTT. Translating it yields CASSPDRGLTDTQYF.

The chain employs TRBV5-1 and TRBJ2-1, with 10 nucleotides matching TRBD2. Germline trimming cut 5 bases from V and 0 bases from J; bases unmatched to any gene: 8. Germline V CDR1 and CDR2: SGHRS, YFSETQ. This CDR3 has 17 residues. The CDR3 DNA sequence: TGCGCCAGCAGTCAAAGGACTAGCGGATTCTCCTACAATGAGCAGTTCTTC. Translating it yields CASSQRTSGFSYNEQFF.

V usage is TRBV6-5 and J usage is TRBJ2-5; TRBD1 is a possible D gene (6 bases). Germline CDR1 reads MNHEY; CDR2 reads SVGAGI. Trimming removed 2 bases from V and 7 bases from J, with 14 bases in between. The CDR3 contains 14 residues. CDR3 nucleotide sequence: TGTGCCAGCAGTTACGACAGGATGGCGGGGACCCAGTACTTC. Its translation: CASSYDRMAGTQYF.

As DNA, the CDR3 is TGCGCCAGCAGCCTTCTAGCGGACATTTACGAGCAGTACTTC. Protein product: CASSLLADIYEQYF. The rearrangement joins TRBV4-1 to TRBJ2-7; 7 nucleotides match TRBD2. Germline CDR1 MGHRA, CDR2 YSYEKL. V was clipped by 4 bases and J by 4 bases; unmatched bases: 7. This CDR3 is built from 14 residues.

V usage is TRBV7-2 and J usage is TRBJ2-7, with 10 nucleotides matching TRBD2. This CDR3 is built from 14 residues. Losses at the gene ends were 4 bases for V and 5 bases for J; bases not matched to a gene: 5. Germline V gene lookup returns CDR1 SGHTA and CDR2 FQGNSA. CDR3 region: CASSSGLAANEQYF. CDR3 DNA sequence: TGTGCCAGCAGCTCAGGACTAGCGGCTAACGAGCAGTACTTC.